Listed below are T cell receptor beta chains from one sample, sequenced in a study of blood T cell repertoires in COVID-19. The repertoire was sequenced with immunoSEQ multiplex PCR; TCRdb's copy has only in-frame clones and lacks some. This table holds 150,000 to 200,000 clones, around 79% found once. Sequenced material: peripheral blood. These receptor sequences come from a middle-aged woman with COVID-19, enrolled during active disease. The CDR3 runs from the conserved cysteine through the conserved F or W. D genes are given only for firm matches. Clone size appears in some rows only: once, few, many, or a class for an expanded clone.

TRBJ1-1,NA,NA,TRBV10-3,TGTGCCATCAGTGAGAGATTGGGACAGAACACTGAAGCTTTCTTT,CAISERLGQNTEAFF
TRBJ1-1,TRBD1,NA,TRBV18,TGTGCCAGCTCACCGGGGACAGGGAAATTGAACACTGAAGCTTTCTTT,CASSPGTGKLNTEAFF
TRBJ1-1,TRBD1,NA,TRBV29-1,TGCAGCGTTAAGGAGGGGGCGTCGGACACTGAAGCTTTCTTT,CSVKEGASDTEAFF
TRBJ1-2,NA,few,TRBV7-9,TGTGCCAGCAGCTTAACTACAGGGAACTATGGCTACACCTTC,CASSLTTGNYGYTF
TRBJ2-3,TRBD1,NA,TRBV7-6,TGTGCCAGCAGCGTTCGGACAGGGGATAGCACAGATACGCAGTATTTT,CASSVRTGDSTDTQYF
TRBJ2-1,NA,NA,TRBV4-3,TGCGCCAGCAGCCAAATACGGGGCTACAATGAGCAGTTCTTC,CASSQIRGYNEQFF
TRBJ2-1,TRBD2,NA,TRBV25-1,TGTGCCAGCAGGGCGGGAGGCTCCTACAATGAGCAGTTCTTC,CASRAGGSYNEQFF
TRBJ2-1,NA,NA,TRBV19,TGTGCCAGTACGGGACAAACCTACAATGAGCAGTTCTTC,CASTGQTYNEQFF
TRBJ1-2,TRBD1,few,TRBV7-2,TGTGCCAGCAGCTTAGCGGCCAGGGGGAATAACTATGGCTACACCTTC,CASSLAARGNNYGYTF
TRBJ2-1,NA,NA,TRBV29-1,TGCGGCGGAGGACAGTTCAATGAGCAGTTCTTC,CGGGQFNEQFF
TRBJ1-5,NA,NA,TRBV6-5,TGTGCCAGCAGCAAGACAGGCTTCAATCAGCCCCAGCATTTT,CASSKTGFNQPQHF
TRBJ1-5,NA,NA,TRBV7-9,TGTGCCAGCAGCTTATCTATTGATGTCCAGCCCCAGCATTTT,CASSLSIDVQPQHF
TRBJ1-1,NA,NA,TRBV11-2,TGTGCCAGCAGCCCCCGGGACCGGGGAGGGGTGAACACTGAAGCTTTCTTT,CASSPRDRGGVNTEAFF
TRBJ1-1,TRBD1,NA,TRBV6-5,TGTGCCAGCACCACTACAGGGGTGGCTTTCTTT,CASTTTGVAFF
TRBJ1-4,NA,NA,TRBV3-1/TRBV3-2,TGTGCCAGCAGCCAGAGGTGGCAGAGCAATGAAAAACTGTTTTTT,CASSQRWQSNEKLFF
TRBJ2-3,TRBD2,NA,TRBV5-1,TGCGCCAGCAGCTGGGGGGGAGGAGATACGCAGTATTTT,CASSWGGGDTQYF
TRBJ2-3,TRBD1,few,TRBV5-1,TGCGCCAGCAGACCGACAGGGGTCCCCACAGATACGCAGTATTTT,CASRPTGVPTDTQYF
TRBJ2-3,TRBD2,once,TRBV9,TGTGCCAGCAGCGACCGTCTAGCGGGAGGCGCGGATACGCAGTATTTT,CASSDRLAGGADTQYF
TRBJ2-7,TRBD2,NA,TRBV6-6,TGTGCCAGCAGTTACTTCCTAGCGGGAGGCGAGCAGTACTTC,CASSYFLAGGEQYF
TRBJ1-6,TRBD1,few,TRBV30,TGTGCCTGGAGTGACCGAGACAGGGGATATAATTCACCCCTCCACTTT,CAWSDRDRGYNSPLHF
TRBJ2-7,TRBD2,NA,TRBV19,TGTGCCAGTAGTACCCGACTAGCGGGGGTCGAGCAGTACTTC,CASSTRLAGVEQYF
TRBJ2-7,NA,NA,TRBV2,TGTGCCAGCCACAGGGACCACTACTCCGAGCAGTACTTC,CASHRDHYSEQYF
TRBJ2-1,NA,NA,TRBV2,TGTGCCGGAGCGGGCGAAGTGAACAATGAGCAGTTCTTC,CAGAGEVNNEQFF
TRBJ1-2,NA,NA,TRBV5-6,TGTGCCAGCAGGTCCACTAATAACTATGGCTACACCTTC,CASRSTNNYGYTF
TRBJ1-5,NA,NA,TRBV18,TGTGCCAGCTCACCGGCGACAGGTAATCAGCCCCAGCATTTT,CASSPATGNQPQHF
TRBJ2-5,NA,NA,TRBV25-1,TGTGCCAGCAGTGACCCTAGGGGGACGTTGGGGGAGACCCAGTACTTC,CASSDPRGTLGETQYF
TRBJ1-2,NA,NA,TRBV10-3,TGTGCCCGCTGGCCGGGGGAAGAAGGCTATGGCTACACCTTC,CARWPGEEGYGYTF
TRBJ2-3,TRBD1,NA,TRBV10-3,TGTGCCATCAGTGAGCCCTCCCAAGGGGGCACTAGCACAGATACGCAGTATTTT,CAISEPSQGGTSTDTQYF
TRBJ2-7,NA,NA,TRBV5-4,TGTGCCAGCAGCTTTACTGGTTTAAACGAGCAGTACTTC,CASSFTGLNEQYF
TRBJ1-1,NA,NA,TRBV4-2,TGTGCCAGCAGCCAAGGACTAGTTGAGGGAACTGAAGCTTTCTTT,CASSQGLVEGTEAFF
TRBJ2-5,TRBD2,NA,TRBV4-2,TGTGCCAGCAGCCAAGGGGAGGGGACTCAAGAGACCCAGTACTTC,CASSQGEGTQETQYF
TRBJ2-1,NA,NA,TRBV18,TGTGCCAGCTCACGTGATCGGGGGGCCTTCAATGAGCAGTTCTTC,CASSRDRGAFNEQFF
TRBJ1-1,NA,NA,TRBV11-2,TGTGCCAGCAGCTCTAGGGGCTCTGAAGCTTTCTTT,CASSSRGSEAFF
TRBJ2-4,TRBD2,NA,TRBV6-5,TGTGCCAGCAGTTCGAGGACTAGTTTAAACATTCAGTACTTC,CASSSRTSLNIQYF
TRBJ1-2,NA,NA,TRBV2,TGTGCCAGCAGTGAACCGAACATTCGCTATGGCTACACCTTC,CASSEPNIRYGYTF
TRBJ1-5,TRBD1,once,TRBV28,TGTGCCACCCAACAGGGGGCCGCGGGCAATCAGCCCCAGCATTTT,CATQQGAAGNQPQHF
TRBJ1-3,NA,NA,TRBV15,TGTGCCACCAGCAGGGGGACACTGACCTCTGGAAACACCATATATTTT,CATSRGTLTSGNTIYF
TRBJ2-1,TRBD2,NA,TRBV18,TGTGCCAGCTCACAACCCTTGACTAGCGGGGGTCTGAATGAGCAGTTCTTC,CASSQPLTSGGLNEQFF
TRBJ1-2,TRBD1,NA,TRBV6-1,TGTGCCAGCAGTGAATCCTTCATCCTCCTTAGACAGGGTCGGTTTAACGGCTACACCTTC,CASSESFILLRQGRFNGYTF
TRBJ1-6,NA,NA,TRBV10-1,TGCGCCAGCAGTCCCGGGACAAATTCACCCCTCCACTTT,CASSPGTNSPLHF
TRBJ1-2,NA,NA,TRBV10-3,TGTGCCATCAGTCCGGGAGATGGCGGCTACACCTTC,CAISPGDGGYTF
TRBJ2-5,TRBD2,NA,TRBV7-2,TGTGCCAGCAGCCCAATGGGACTAGCGGTACAAGAGACCCAGTACTTC,CASSPMGLAVQETQYF
TRBJ1-3,NA,NA,TRBV29-1,TGCAGCGGAGAGGGTTCAGGAAACACCATATATTTT,CSGEGSGNTIYF
TRBJ1-2,NA,once,TRBV6-5,TGTGCCAGCAGTTTAGGTCAGGGTACTACAAACTATGGCTACACCTTC,CASSLGQGTTNYGYTF
TRBJ1-5,TRBD1,NA,TRBV7-6,TGTGCCAGCAGCCACGGACAGGGCAATCAGCCCCAGCATTTT,CASSHGQGNQPQHF
TRBJ2-7,TRBD2,NA,TRBV18,TGTGCCAGCTCACCACTCCGGACTAGCGGGAGCTCCTACGAGCAGTACTTC,CASSPLRTSGSSYEQYF
TRBJ2-7,TRBD1,NA,TRBV6-5,TGTGCCAGCAGTTACTCCTGGGACAGCCGGAACGAGCAGTACTTC,CASSYSWDSRNEQYF
TRBJ2-7,TRBD1,NA,TRBV7-2,TGTGCCAGCAGCTTAAGATCAGAAGGGGGCGCATCCTACGAGCAGTACTTC,CASSLRSEGGASYEQYF
TRBJ1-4,NA,NA,TRBV30,TGTGCCTGGGCTGGACAGAGAAGGAAAAAACTGTTTTTT,CAWAGQRRKKLFF
TRBJ1-4,NA,NA,TRBV30,TGTGCCTGGAGGTTACAGGGAGCGGCTGAAAAACTGTTTTTT,CAWRLQGAAEKLFF
TRBJ2-5,NA,NA,TRBV7-2,TGTGCCAGCAGCTTAGCGCCCCAGGAATGGACCCAGTACTTC,CASSLAPQEWTQYF
TRBJ1-2,NA,NA,TRBV28,TGTGCCAGCAGTTTCAACTCAAGGACAGTTAGTCGTGGCTACACCTTC,CASSFNSRTVSRGYTF
TRBJ2-2,NA,NA,TRBV29-1,TGCAGCGTTGATAAGGGGGCCGGGGAGCTGTTTTTT,CSVDKGAGELFF
TRBJ1-2,TRBD1,NA,TRBV24-1,TGTGCCACCAGTCGGGGACAGGGAGGTGGCTACACCTTC,CATSRGQGGGYTF
TRBJ1-1,NA,NA,TRBV2,TGTGCCAGCCGGCGACAGAAATCGAACACTGAAGCTTTCTTT,CASRRQKSNTEAFF
TRBJ2-7,TRBD1,NA,TRBV27,TGTGCCAGCCGAGGGACAGTGGACCCCTACGAGCAGTACTTC,CASRGTVDPYEQYF
TRBJ1-2,TRBD1,NA,TRBV28,TGTGCCAGCAGTTTGGCCGGGACAGAGTATGGCTACACCTTC,CASSLAGTEYGYTF
TRBJ1-4,NA,few,TRBV5-1,TGCGCCAGCAGCCCGGGGGTGATCCCGTGGGAAAAACTGTTTTTT,CASSPGVIPWEKLFF
TRBJ2-1,NA,NA,TRBV2,TGTGCCAGCAGTAACAACTTACGAGGTGAGCAGTTCTTC,CASSNNLRGEQFF